Listed below are T cell receptor beta chains from one sample, sequenced in a study of post-analysis software for immune sequencing data. TCRdb reprocessed the PCR reads via MiXCR and lists one record per CDR3 protein. The table records some 160,000 distinct CDR3 sequences, around 36% of them present only once. Here the sequenced sample was blood, taken after autologous hematopoietic stem cell transplantation. These receptors all stem from a girl aged 10 to 17 with multiple sclerosis. The CDR3 runs from the conserved cysteine through the conserved F or W. The order of the fields is CDR3 DNA, CDR3 protein, clone size, D gene, V gene, J gene. The D gene is left open where the match is weak. Clone size is not always given. Where it is, it says once, few, many or a class for expanded clones.

DNA: TGTGCCAGCAGTGGCTACCGGGACAGGGACAATGAGCAGTTCTTC
CDR3: CASSGYRDRDNEQFF
size: .
D: TRBD1
V: TRBV6-2/TRBV6-3
J: TRBJ2-1

DNA: TGTGCCAGCAGTGCCGGGACTACTAACAACAATGAGCAGTTCTTC
CDR3: CASSAGTTNNNEQFF
size: .
D: TRBD2
V: TRBV12-3/TRBV12-4
J: TRBJ2-1

DNA: TGTGCCAGCAGCAACCCCGAAGGGGGCCATCCGGAGTTCTTC
CDR3: CASSNPEGGHPEFF
size: .
D: TRBD1
V: TRBV11-2
J: TRBJ2-1

DNA: TGCAGCGTTTCGGTAGCCGTTTCTCGCCACGGCTACACCTTC
CDR3: CSVSVAVSRHGYTF
size: .
D: .
V: TRBV29-1
J: TRBJ1-2

DNA: TGCAGTGGGGACAGGGACCACGAGCAGTACTTC
CDR3: CSGDRDHEQYF
size: many
D: TRBD1
V: TRBV20-1
J: TRBJ2-7

DNA: TGTGCCAGCAGCAAATTAGAAGAGGAAGAGACCCAGTACTTC
CDR3: CASSKLEEEETQYF
size: few
D: .
V: TRBV21-1
J: TRBJ2-5

DNA: TGTGCCAGCAGCTTAGGTCCAGGGACAGCCTTGTACGAGCAGTACTTC
CDR3: CASSLGPGTALYEQYF
size: few
D: TRBD1
V: TRBV7-9
J: TRBJ2-7

DNA: TGTGTCAGCAGCTTCGGACTAGCGGGAGTAGAGCAGTTCTTC
CDR3: CVSSFGLAGVEQFF
size: .
D: TRBD2
V: TRBV11-2
J: TRBJ2-1

DNA: TGCAGTGCTAGAGCGCCCGACAGCGACTACGAGCAGTACTTC
CDR3: CSARAPDSDYEQYF
size: once
D: .
V: TRBV20-1
J: TRBJ2-7

DNA: TGTGCCATCAGTACAGGCGAACCCTACGAGCAGTACTTC
CDR3: CAISTGEPYEQYF
size: few
D: .
V: TRBV10-3
J: TRBJ2-7

DNA: TGCAGTGCTTTTAGGGGGGGGACTAGCGGGCTTCAAGAGACCCAGTACTTC
CDR3: CSAFRGGTSGLQETQYF
size: .
D: TRBD2
V: TRBV20-1
J: TRBJ2-5

DNA: TGCAGTGCTTGGCAAGGGACAGGGGTGTACAATGAGCAGTTCTTC
CDR3: CSAWQGTGVYNEQFF
size: .
D: TRBD1
V: TRBV20-1
J: TRBJ2-1

DNA: TGTGCCAGCAGCTTAGCAGAGGGACATACCTACTATGGCTACACCTTC
CDR3: CASSLAEGHTYYGYTF
size: few
D: .
V: TRBV7-2
J: TRBJ1-2

DNA: TGCAGCGTGGTACTAGCGGGGCGGGCCTCCAATGAGCAGTTCTTC
CDR3: CSVVLAGRASNEQFF
size: .
D: TRBD2
V: TRBV29-1
J: TRBJ2-1

DNA: TGCAGTGCTAGGGGGACGGTGGCAAATGAGCAGTTCTTC
CDR3: CSARGTVANEQFF
size: .
D: .
V: TRBV20-1
J: TRBJ2-1

DNA: TGTGCCAGCAGCGTATTGGGGACTAGCGGGGGGGGAGTCACAGATACGCAGTATTTT
CDR3: CASSVLGTSGGGVTDTQYF
size: .
D: TRBD2
V: TRBV9
J: TRBJ2-3

DNA: TGCAGTGCTAGAGGTGGAAACGACGCCCGAGCTTTCTTT
CDR3: CSARGGNDARAFF
size: .
D: .
V: TRBV20-1
J: TRBJ1-1

DNA: TGTGCCAGCTCACCGATAGCGGTCTACAATGAGCAGTTCTTC
CDR3: CASSPIAVYNEQFF
size: .
D: .
V: TRBV18
J: TRBJ2-1

DNA: TGTGCCATCAGTGATAGAAGTGAGGCCGAGCAGTACTTC
CDR3: CAISDRSEAEQYF
size: few
D: .
V: TRBV10-3
J: TRBJ2-7

DNA: TGTGCCAGCAGGCCTCAATCAGCGGGAGGGCCCTACAATGAGCAGTTCTTC
CDR3: CASRPQSAGGPYNEQFF
size: few
D: TRBD2
V: TRBV27
J: TRBJ2-1

DNA: TGCGCCAGCAGCCAAGATTCTAGTGTGGGGGAGCTGTTTTTT
CDR3: CASSQDSSVGELFF
size: few
D: .
V: TRBV4-3
J: TRBJ2-2

DNA: TGTGCCAGCAGACCTACAGGAAAGAACACTGAAGCTTTCTTT
CDR3: CASRPTGKNTEAFF
size: few
D: .
V: TRBV27
J: TRBJ1-1

DNA: TGTGCCAGCAGCGAACTCCTAAATGGGGCCAACGTCCTGACTTTC
CDR3: CASSELLNGANVLTF
size: .
D: .
V: TRBV11-1
J: TRBJ2-6

DNA: TGTGCCAGCAGCTTAGGGCGAGTGAGTAGCGGGATATACGAGCAGTACTTC
CDR3: CASSLGRVSSGIYEQYF
size: few
D: TRBD2
V: TRBV7-9
J: TRBJ2-7

DNA: TGTGCCAGCAGCAAGGGACAGTACCAAGAGACCCAGTTCTTC
CDR3: CASSKGQYQETQFF
size: .
D: TRBD1
V: TRBV7-8
J: TRBJ2-1

DNA: TGCGCCAGCAGCTTAGACCCCAGGGGAGAGACCCAGTACTTC
CDR3: CASSLDPRGETQYF
size: .
D: .
V: TRBV5-1
J: TRBJ2-5

DNA: TGTGCCAGCAGCTTGGCCGGAGGGAATAGCAATCAGCCCCAGCATTTT
CDR3: CASSLAGGNSNQPQHF
size: .
D: .
V: TRBV5-6
J: TRBJ1-5

DNA: TGTGCCAGCAGCTCCCTTGGGGCCTCCTACGAGCAGTACTTC
CDR3: CASSSLGASYEQYF
size: few
D: .
V: TRBV5-5
J: TRBJ2-7

DNA: TGTGCCATCAGTGAGTCGTGGGACATCGAAGCGTCGGCGGCTCGGTTCTTC
CDR3: CAISESWDIEASAARFF
size: .
D: .
V: TRBV10-3
J: TRBJ2-1

DNA: TGTGCCAGCAGCTTGGATGGGGGCGGCGGCTATGGCTACACCTTC
CDR3: CASSLDGGGGYGYTF
size: once
D: .
V: TRBV5-5
J: TRBJ1-2

DNA: TGTGCCAGCAGCCCCCGCGGGGGGAACACTGAAGCTTTCTTT
CDR3: CASSPRGGNTEAFF
size: .
D: .
V: TRBV9
J: TRBJ1-1

DNA: TGCAGTGCTAGCGAATACGGGACAGGGGGTTTAGAGCAGTACTTC
CDR3: CSASEYGTGGLEQYF
size: .
D: TRBD1
V: TRBV20-1
J: TRBJ2-5

DNA: TGTGCCAGCAGCTTACGTAGGGCGGGAGGGGTGTCAGATACGCAGTATTTT
CDR3: CASSLRRAGGVSDTQYF
size: few
D: TRBD2
V: TRBV7-8
J: TRBJ2-3

DNA: TGTGCCAGCAGTGACGGCCGGTGGGACCCTCCCGAAAAACTGTTTTTT
CDR3: CASSDGRWDPPEKLFF
size: .
D: .
V: TRBV6-1
J: TRBJ1-4

DNA: TGTGCCAGCAGCTTGGACTGGGCAGGTGAGCAGTACTTC
CDR3: CASSLDWAGEQYF
size: .
D: .
V: TRBV7-2
J: TRBJ2-7

DNA: TGCGCCAGCAGCTTGGGAGGGACATTAGGACGAACTGAAGCTTTCTTT
CDR3: CASSLGGTLGRTEAFF
size: few
D: .
V: TRBV5-1
J: TRBJ1-1

DNA: TGCAGCGTATCCGACAGGGGACACGAGCAGTACTTC
CDR3: CSVSDRGHEQYF
size: .
D: TRBD1
V: TRBV29-1
J: TRBJ2-7

DNA: TGCAGCGTTGAGCAAAAGGTCGGGACTAGCGGGATGTTCCAAGAGACCCAGTACTTC
CDR3: CSVEQKVGTSGMFQETQYF
size: .
D: TRBD2
V: TRBV29-1
J: TRBJ2-5

DNA: TGTGCCAGCAGTTACCAGGCTCAGCAGTTCTTC
CDR3: CASSYQAQQFF
size: .
D: .
V: TRBV6-5
J: TRBJ2-1